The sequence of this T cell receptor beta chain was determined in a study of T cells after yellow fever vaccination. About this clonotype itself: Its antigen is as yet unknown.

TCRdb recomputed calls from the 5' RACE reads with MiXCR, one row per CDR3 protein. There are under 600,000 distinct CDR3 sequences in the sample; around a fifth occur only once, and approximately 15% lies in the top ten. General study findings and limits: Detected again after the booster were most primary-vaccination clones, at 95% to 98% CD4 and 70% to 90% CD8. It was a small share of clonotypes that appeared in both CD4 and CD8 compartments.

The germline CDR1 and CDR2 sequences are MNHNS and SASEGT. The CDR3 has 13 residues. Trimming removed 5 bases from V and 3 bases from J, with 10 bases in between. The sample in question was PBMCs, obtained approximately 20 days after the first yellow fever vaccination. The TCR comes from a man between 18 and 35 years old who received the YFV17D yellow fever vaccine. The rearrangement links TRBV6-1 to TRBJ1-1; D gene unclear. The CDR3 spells CASSTPRHTEAFF. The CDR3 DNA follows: TGTGCCAGCAGTACCCCTCGGCACACTGAAGCTTTCTTT.